These 27 T cell receptor beta chains originate from one sample sequenced in a study of a mutant IDH1 vaccine in newly diagnosed glioma (dated by TCRdb to about 2021). In the paper's terms, the time point label means: baseline, week 1 (first vaccination visit). This specimen's treatment or condition label, per the study, means: pre-vaccination baseline after standard-of-care therapy. Libraries were prepared through the immunoSEQ multiplex PCR assay. TCRdb's version of the immuneACCESS table is confined to in-frame rearrangements and falls short of the full clone set. An unresolved V gene accounts for under half of the shortfall where checked; the remainder is of unknown origin. Recorded for this sample are 50,000 to 65,000 clones; around 80% of them occurred a single time. Clones ranked in the top ten supply roughly 18% of the sample. The sequenced sample was PBMCs, obtained from a glioma patient treated with radiotherapy, temozolomide or both. The source is a man younger than 35 with glioma.

The J gene is TRBJ1-2, the V gene TRBV7-2; TRBD1 aligns across 9 bases. Germline V CDR1 and CDR2: SGHTA, FQGNSA. The J segment lost 5 bases and the V segment lost 3 bases, leaving 7 bases of the junction unmatched. The CDR3 is 15 amino acids. DNA of the CDR3: TGTGCCAGCAGCTTGAGTGGACAGGGGTGGTATGGCTACACCTTC. This translates into CASSLSGQGWYGYTF.

This clone occurred a few times. The chain links TRBV29-1 to TRBJ2-2, with D possibly matching TRBD2 (5 bases). V lost 4 bases to trimming and J lost 4 bases, with 7 bases between them. In germline, CDR1 is SQVTM, CDR2 ANQGSEA. The CDR3 contains 12 residues. In DNA form, the CDR3 reads TGCAGCGTTGGCCGGGGCACCGGGGAGCTGTTTTTT. Protein: CSVGRGTGELFF.

This clone has more than one count but fewer than ten. This chain links TRBV14 with TRBJ1-2; D is perhaps TRBD1 (5 bases). CDR1 and CDR2 (germline): SGHDN, FVKESK. Trimming cost V 4 bases and J 5 bases, with 8 bases left between them. The CDR3 is made up of 12 amino acids. The CDR3 region is CASSRQLYGYTF. CDR3 DNA: TGTGCCAGCAGCCGACAGCTTTATGGCTACACCTTC.

The rearrangement joins TRBV4-1 to TRBJ1-6; D not resolved. V lost 1 base and J 1 base, leaving 8 bases between the germline ends. CDR3 length: 16 amino acids. CDR1 and CDR2 from the germline V gene are MGHRA and YSYEKL. CDR3 bases: TGCGCCAGCAGCCAAGTATATCAGTCCTATAATTCACCCCTCCACTTT. This translates into CASSQVYQSYNSPLHF.

The chain links TRBV6-5 to TRBJ1-5; D is undetermined. The CDR3 runs 15 residues. V was pared by 1 base and J by 0 bases, with 7 bases between. In germline, CDR1 is MNHEY, CDR2 SVGAGI. CDR3 sequence (DNA): TGTGCCAGCAGTTACTTCTGGGGTAGCAATCAGCCCCAGCATTTT. This codes for CASSYFWGSNQPQHF.

The rearrangement uses TRBV20-1 and TRBJ2-1; D is unclear. The CDR3 covers 10 residues. Germline CDR1 DFQATT, CDR2 SNEGSKA (reference sequence). V was clipped by 5 bases and J by 8 bases, with 7 bases between them. In DNA form, the CDR3 reads TGCAGTGCTGCTCGAGATGAGCAGTTCTTC. It specifies CSAARDEQFF.

The V call is TRBV2, the J call TRBJ2-5; 13 nucleotides align to TRBD2. The germline CDR1 and CDR2 sequences are SNHLY and FYNNEI. Trimming at V came to 5 bases and at J to 4 bases, leaving 7 bases not matched to a gene. The CDR3 contains 16 residues. In nucleotides, the CDR3 is TGTGCCAGCAGTTTCACTAGCGGGGGGGTGCGAGAGACCCAGTACTTC. It yields the protein CASSFTSGGVRETQYF.

The sample holds a few counts of this clone. The V gene is TRBV9, the J gene TRBJ1-5; D is ambiguous. Trimming pared 0 bases from V and 7 bases from J, leaving 11 bases between. The CDR3 runs 14 residues. Germline CDR1 and CDR2: SGDLS and YYNGEE. The CDR3 DNA sequence: TGTGCCAGCAGCGTAGTCCGCGAAGAGCAGCCCCAGCATTTT. Translation gives CASSVVREEQPQHF. Full variable domain (rest looked up from reference TRBV9 and TRBJ1-5): DSGVTQTPKHLITATGQRVTLRCSPRSGDLSVYWYQQSLDQGLQFLIQYYNGEERAKGNILERFSAQQFPDLHSELNLSSLELGDSALYFCASSVVREEQPQHFGDGTRLSIL.

The rearrangement links TRBV6-6 to TRBJ1-2; 7 bases map to TRBD1. The V and J ends lost 6 bases and 8 bases, in that order; junction bases with no gene match: 15. Germline V gene sequence: CDR1 MNHNY, CDR2 SVGAGI (reference sequence). CDR3 length: 15 residues. CDR3 nucleotide sequence: TGTGCCAGCAGAATACAGGGGACGGGTCGCGAGGGCTACACCTTC. It specifies CASRIQGTGREGYTF.

This rearrangement joins TRBV11-2 to TRBJ2-7; D possibly corresponds to TRBD2 (6 bases). V dropped 5 bases and J dropped 3 bases, with 17 bases sitting between them. This CDR3 has 15 amino acids. Germline CDR1 and CDR2: SGHAT and FQNNGV. The CDR3, as DNA: TGTGCCAGCAGCCTCGGACTAACAGCGGGCTACGAGCAGTACTTC. Translating it yields CASSLGLTAGYEQYF. The complete variable domain, with remaining parts taken from reference TRBV11-2 and TRBJ2-7, reads EAGVAQSPRYKIIEKRQSVAFWCNPISGHATLYWYQQILGQGPKLLIQFQNNGVVDDSQLPKDRFSAERLKGVDSTLKIQPAKLEDSAVYLCASSLGLTAGYEQYFGPGTRLTVT.

The chain carries TRBV4-3 and TRBJ2-7; 8 nucleotides agree with TRBD2. CDR3 length: 16 amino acids. V lost 1 base to trimming and J lost 4 bases; unmatched junction nucleotides: 9. Germline assignment: CDR1 LGHNA and CDR2 YSLEER. The CDR3 loop is CASSQAYAGGGYEQYF. The CDR3 bases are TGCGCCAGCAGCCAAGCGTACGCGGGAGGCGGTTACGAGCAGTACTTC.

The V and J genes are TRBV4-1 and TRBJ1-4, with D possibly TRBD1 on 5 matching bases. Germline-derived CDR1 and CDR2 are MGHRA and YSYEKL. The length of the CDR3 is 16 residues. Trimming stripped 3 bases from V and 4 bases from J, with 15 bases between. CDR3 bases: TGCGCCAGCAGCCAGGCCTCTGGGGCGATTAATGAAAAACTGTTTTTT. As protein: CASSQASGAINEKLFF.

This chain connects TRBV5-1 to TRBJ1-4; 8 bases agree with TRBD1. CDR1 and CDR2 (germline): SGHRS, YFSETQ. CDR3 length equals 14 residues. V trimming: 4 bases; J trimming: 7 bases; junction bases outside the gene matches: 6. CDR3 region: CASSQGQGGEKLFF. CDR3 in DNA: TGCGCCAGCAGCCAAGGACAGGGCGGTGAAAAACTGTTTTTT. The whole variable domain, filled in from reference TRBV5-1 and TRBJ1-4, reads KAGVTQTPRYLIKTRGQQVTLSCSPISGHRSVSWYQQTPGQGLQFLFEYFSETQRNKGNFPGRFSGRQFSNSRSEMNVSTLELGDSALYLCASSQGQGGEKLFFGSGTQLSVL.

DNA for the CDR3: TGCGCCAGCAGCTTGGGGCCCTTGAACACTGAAGCTTTCTTT. It specifies CASSLGPLNTEAFF. The gene calls are TRBV5-1 and TRBJ1-1; D is unclear. Germline V gene data show CDR1 as SGHRS and CDR2 as YFSETQ. The CDR3 has 14 residues. V was pared by 0 bases and J by 0 bases, with 6 bases between.

By its share, this clone is medium-sized. Additional DNA sequences in this sample encode the identical CDR3. The chain joins TRBV19 to TRBJ1-5; D call uncertain. The CDR3 covers 15 residues. The germline gives CDR1 LNHDA, CDR2 SQIVND (reference sequence). V was pared by 3 bases and J by 0 bases, with 9 bases between. This chain's CDR3 is CASSMTEYSNQPQHF. The CDR3 DNA is TGTGCCAGTAGTATGACGGAGTATAGCAATCAGCCCCAGCATTTT.

The chain joins TRBV18 to TRBJ1-2; no clear D. CDR3 length equals 13 residues. Germline CDR1 reads KGHSH; CDR2 reads LQKENI. The V and J ends lost 2 bases and 3 bases respectively, with 7 bases between them. CDR3 protein: CASSPGSDYGYTF. DNA for the CDR3: TGTGCCAGCTCACCAGGCAGCGACTATGGCTACACCTTC.

The gene calls are TRBV29-1 and TRBJ1-2, with a possible D match to TRBD1 (6 bases). The CDR3 has 13 residues. V lost 4 bases to trimming and J lost 4 bases, with 13 bases between them. In germline, CDR1 is SQVTM, CDR2 ANQGSEA. The CDR3 here is CSVGVTGPYGYTF. The CDR3 DNA follows: TGCAGCGTTGGAGTGACAGGACCCTATGGCTACACCTTC.

This clone was seen once. The chain is built from TRBV4-3 and TRBJ1-2; D possibly corresponds to TRBD1 (5 bases). The CDR3 is 15 amino acids. Trimming cost V 4 bases and J 6 bases, with 18 bases left between them. Germline CDR1 is LGHNA and CDR2 is YSLEER. In nucleotides, the CDR3 is TGCGCCAGCAGCCCGGATCAAGCAGGGAGGGATGGCTACACCTTC. Translation gives CASSPDQAGRDGYTF.

V is TRBV30 and J is TRBJ2-1; 9 nucleotides match TRBD2. The length of the CDR3 is 14 residues. Germline values: CDR1 GTSNPN, CDR2 SVGIG (reference sequence). V dropped 3 bases and J dropped 8; count of bases not matched to a gene: 8. The CDR3 sequence: CAWRVFSGSYEQFF. CDR3 nucleotides: TGTGCCTGGAGGGTTTTTAGCGGGAGTTATGAGCAGTTCTTC.

The chain has TRBV9 and TRBJ2-3; 7 nucleotides agree with TRBD2. V gave up 4 bases and J gave up 6 bases; unmatched junction bases: 8. The V gene's germline CDR1 is SGDLS and CDR2 YYNGEE. This CDR3 comprises 14 residues. The CDR3 bases are TGTGCCAGCAGCTTAAGCGGGAAGTTGGATACGCAGTATTTT. Protein: CASSLSGKLDTQYF. Full variable domain (missing parts from reference TRBV9 and TRBJ2-3): DSGVTQTPKHLITATGQRVTLRCSPRSGDLSVYWYQQSLDQGLQFLIQYYNGEERAKGNILERFSAQQFPDLHSELNLSSLELGDSALYFCASSLSGKLDTQYFGPGTRLTVL.

The V and J genes are TRBV5-1 and TRBJ2-3; 7 nucleotides match TRBD2. V shed 1 base, J shed 5 bases, and the junction held 7 bases outside the gene matches. The CDR3 length is 15 residues. Germline V lookup: CDR1 SGHRS, CDR2 YFSETQ. The CDR3 reads CASSLSGRELDTQYF. DNA of the CDR3: TGCGCCAGCAGCTTGTCCGGGCGGGAGCTAGATACGCAGTATTTT.

The V gene is TRBV2, the J gene TRBJ1-1; 9 nucleotides align to TRBD1. The junction had 0 bases not matched to a gene; V was cut back by 2 bases and J by 2 bases. Germline V gives CDR1 SNHLY, CDR2 FYNNEI. There are 14 residues in the CDR3. In DNA, the CDR3 is TGTGCCAGCAGTGAAACAGGGGGCAACACTGAAGCTTTCTTT. It specifies CASSETGGNTEAFF.

This chain joins TRBV5-1 and TRBJ1-3; D gene uncertain. There are 13 residues in the CDR3. The germline V gene has CDR1 SGHRS and CDR2 YFSETQ. V shed 2 bases and J shed 2 bases, with 5 bases lying between them. CDR3 amino acids: CASSFTAGNTIYF. CDR3 DNA sequence: TGCGCCAGCAGCTTTACGGCTGGAAACACCATATATTTT. Full variable domain (missing parts from reference TRBV5-1 and TRBJ1-3): KAGVTQTPRYLIKTRGQQVTLSCSPISGHRSVSWYQQTPGQGLQFLFEYFSETQRNKGNFPGRFSGRQFSNSRSEMNVSTLELGDSALYLCASSFTAGNTIYFGEGSWLTVV.

The chain uses TRBV7-2 and TRBJ1-1, with unresolved D. The germline V and J ends were trimmed by 8 bases and 3 bases, with 13 bases remaining between them. Germline V CDR1 and CDR2: SGHTA, FQGNSA. This CDR3 has 13 amino acids. CDR3 amino acids: CASAKLTHTEAFF. The CDR3 DNA sequence: TGTGCCAGCGCGAAACTGACACACACTGAAGCTTTCTTT.

The chain links TRBV2 to TRBJ2-2, with TRBD1 matching 8 bases. The CDR3 contains 13 residues. Trimming at V came to 9 bases and at J to 1 base, leaving 1 base not matched to a gene. Germline V CDR1 and CDR2: SNHLY, FYNNEI. The chain's CDR3 is CARGQGNTGELFF. CDR3 sequence (DNA): TGTGCCAGAGGACAGGGGAACACCGGGGAGCTGTTTTTT.

V usage is TRBV4-2 and J usage is TRBJ2-7; maybe TRBD1 (6 bases). The CDR3 covers 14 residues. CDR1 is LGHNA and CDR2 is YNFKEQ in the germline V gene. Deletions cut 2 bases from V and 5 bases from J, with 13 bases between. In nucleotides, the CDR3 is TGTGCCAGCAGCCAAACAACAGGGCCCGACGAGCAGTACTTC. Encoded protein: CASSQTTGPDEQYF.

A remark on this clone: Other DNA sequences from this sample encode an identical CDR3 as well. The chain joins TRBV2 to TRBJ2-1, with unresolved D. V was cut by 6 bases and J by 0 bases, with 9 bases left in between. The length of the CDR3 is 14 residues. Germline values: CDR1 SNHLY, CDR2 FYNNEI. The CDR3 DNA reads TGTGCCAGCAGCCTTGATAGCTCCTACAATGAGCAGTTCTTC. Translation gives CASSLDSSYNEQFF.